This T cell receptor (beta chain) was captured by sequencing in a study of OX40 agonist ivuxolimab in advanced cancers. In the study overall: Patients got intravenous ivuxolimab at 0.01 to 10 mg/kg every 2 weeks. Three partial responders included one hepatocellular carcinoma patient and two cutaneous melanoma patients. Study results and limitations: Compared with CD4+, CD8+ T cells on average had more expanded clones.

About this clone itself: Antigen unknown.

The repertoire was sequenced with immunoSEQ multiplex PCR; TCRdb's copy has only in-frame clones and lacks some. The top ten clones hold around 3.5% of a sample with 70,000 to 95,000 clones, around 85% of them seen once. It was autoimmune disease history or systemic immunosuppression that excluded patients. The receptor's source is an adult with an advanced solid tumor such as melanoma, head and neck, liver or kidney cancer. Sample: CD4+ or CD8+ T cells sorted from blood, taken in a trial of the OX40 agonist ivuxolimab.

The CDR3 region has the DNA TGTGCTAGTGGTGCCGGGACAAGGGGCGTCGATCAGCCCCAGCATTTT. Encoded protein: CASGAGTRGVDQPQHF. This chain links TRBV12-5 with TRBJ1-5; D might be TRBD1 (6 bases). Trimming took 5 bases from V and 5 from J, leaving 19 bases between them. Germline V gene data show CDR1 as LGHNT and CDR2 as FRNRAP. This CDR3 region has 16 residues.